This T cell receptor (delta chain) came from a study of gamma-delta T cells after stem cell transplantation. This clone was picked up many times. TCRdb re-analyzed the RT-PCR reads via CATT. Of about 5,000 delta-chain clones listed, more than 1.5% are singletons. What was sequenced was gamma-delta T cells. This TCR was recovered from a human donor. It is not recorded whose cells these are; they may come from a transplant donor.

In DNA form, the CDR3 reads TGTGCCTGTGACACCGTACTGGGGGTCCCCCTCCACACCGATAAACTCATCTTT. Protein sequence: CACDTVLGVPLHTDKLIF. The chain links TRDV2 to TRDJ1; 8 bases agree with TRDD3. Germline CDR1 GEAIGNYY, CDR2 EKD. J lost 0 bases, V lost 0 bases, and 11 bases had no gene match. The CDR3 runs 18 residues.